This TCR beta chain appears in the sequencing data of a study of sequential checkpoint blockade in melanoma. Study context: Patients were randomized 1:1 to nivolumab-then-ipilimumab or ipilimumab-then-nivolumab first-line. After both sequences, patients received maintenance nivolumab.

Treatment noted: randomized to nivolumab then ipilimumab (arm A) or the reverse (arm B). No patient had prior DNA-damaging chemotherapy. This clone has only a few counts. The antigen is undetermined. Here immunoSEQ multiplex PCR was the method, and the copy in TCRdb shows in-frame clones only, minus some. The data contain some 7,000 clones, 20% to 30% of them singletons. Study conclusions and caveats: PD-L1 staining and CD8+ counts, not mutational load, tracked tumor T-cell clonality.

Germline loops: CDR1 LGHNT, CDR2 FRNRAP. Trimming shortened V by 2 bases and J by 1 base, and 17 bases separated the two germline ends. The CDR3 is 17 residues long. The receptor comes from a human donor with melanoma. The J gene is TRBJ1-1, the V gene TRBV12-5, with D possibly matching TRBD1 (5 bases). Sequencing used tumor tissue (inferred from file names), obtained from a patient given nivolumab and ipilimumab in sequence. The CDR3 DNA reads TGTGCTAGTGGTTTGATGGGGGTCCGTGCCGCGAACACTGAAGCTTTCTTT. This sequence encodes CASGLMGVRAANTEAFF.